One and the same sample provided the 31 T cell receptor beta chains below, sequenced in a study of blood T cell repertoires in COVID-19. Sequencing used immunoSEQ multiplex PCR; TCRdb keeps in-frame clones, though not all of them. The sample shows 70,000 to 95,000 clones, 85% of them seen only once. The sequenced sample was peripheral blood. Receptors were obtained from a woman aged 70-85 years with active or convalescent COVID-19.

This sequence joins TRBV5-1 and TRBJ2-7; D might be TRBD2 (5 bases). V was trimmed by 0 bases and J by 2 bases, leaving 18 bases between them. This CDR3 has 17 amino acids. The germline CDR1 and CDR2 sequences are SGHRS and YFSETQ. The CDR3 coding sequence is TGCGCCAGCAGCTTGGCAGGACTCCCCGTGTGGACCTACGAGCAGTACTTC. It encodes CASSLAGLPVWTYEQYF.

About this clone itself: A junction end diverges from the germline sequence, so it may reflect a read error. This chain links TRBV5-1 with TRBJ2-1, with TRBD1 matching over 8 bases. CDR1 and CDR2 from the germline V gene are SGHRS and YFSETQ. There are 17 residues in the CDR3. The DNA of the CDR3 is TGCGCCAGCAGCTTGGGGGGAAGTGTTCGGAGCCGGGACAGGACGCTCTTC. It yields the protein CASSLGGSVRSRDRTLF.

The table lists this clone with a few counts. The V gene is TRBV4-3, the J gene TRBJ1-1; 7 bases map to TRBD1. The CDR3 sequence is 16 residues long. Per germline, CDR1 LGHNA and CDR2 YSLEER. With 0 bases clipped from V and 4 bases from J, the junction kept 8 bases outside the gene matches. The CDR3 sequence is CASSQDQPGGSTEAFF. In DNA form, the CDR3 reads TGCGCCAGCAGCCAAGATCAACCAGGGGGGAGCACTGAAGCTTTCTTT.

The chain is built from TRBV2 and TRBJ2-2; 9 bases match TRBD2. This CDR3 region has 16 residues. J gave up 2 bases and V 6 bases, and 7 bases lay outside the gene matches. In germline, CDR1 is SNHLY, CDR2 FYNNEI. CDR3 protein: CASRRGTSRNTGELFF. In DNA, the CDR3 is TGTGCCAGCAGAAGAGGGACTAGCCGTAACACCGGGGAGCTGTTTTTT.

The V call is TRBV5-4, the J call TRBJ2-4; D not resolved. The CDR3 length is 14 residues. Trimming shortened V by 4 bases and J by 3 bases, and 11 bases separated the two germline ends. The germline V gene has CDR1 SGHNT and CDR2 YYREEE (reference sequence). The chain's CDR3 is CASSERKVKNIQYF. The CDR3 DNA follows: TGTGCCAGCAGCGAGAGGAAGGTCAAAAACATTCAGTACTTC.

The V and J genes are TRBV24-1 and TRBJ1-2; unclear D gene. V lost 3 bases to trimming and J lost 1 base, with 5 bases between them. This CDR3 contains 13 residues. CDR1 and CDR2 from the germline V gene are KGHDR and SFDVKD. CDR3 nucleotides: TGTGCCACCAGTGATGGAGGTAACTATGGCTACACCTTC. It codes for CATSDGGNYGYTF.

The chain joins TRBV19 to TRBJ2-3; 11 bases fit TRBD1. Looked up from germline, CDR1 is LNHDA and CDR2 is SQIVND (reference sequence). The CDR3 is made up of 17 amino acids. V lost 3 bases, J lost 4 bases, and 9 bases stayed unmatched. The CDR3 region has the DNA TGTGCCAGTAGTATCGGACAGGGGGCGAAGGTGTCAGATACGCAGTATTTT. Protein product: CASSIGQGAKVSDTQYF.

This chain uses TRBV7-2 with TRBJ1-2, with D perhaps matching TRBD1 (5 bases). The CDR3 runs 16 residues. V lost 3 bases to trimming and J lost 3 bases, with 17 bases between them. The V gene's germline CDR1 is SGHTA and CDR2 FQGNSA. This chain's CDR3 is CASSFTGQGIHYGYTF. CDR3 nucleotide sequence: TGTGCCAGCAGCTTTACCGGGCAGGGCATACACTATGGCTACACCTTC.

CDR3 bases: TGTGCCAGCAGCTCCACGCGCTCACCCCTCCACTTT. Translated, it gives CASSSTRSPLHF. The chain joins TRBV6-5 to TRBJ1-6; D uncertain. The CDR3 consists of 12 residues. Germline CDR1 MNHEY, CDR2 SVGAGI. The V end was cut by 6 bases, the J end by 10 bases, with 10 bases between.

J is TRBJ1-2 and V is TRBV6-2 or TRBV6-3, with D hard to call. The ends were cut back, 6 bases at V and 6 bases at J, with 23 bases in the middle. This CDR3 contains 16 residues. Germline values: CDR1 MNHEY, CDR2 SVGEGT. In DNA form, the CDR3 reads TGTGCCAGCAGCCCCGGTGGAGGCCGGGAGGCGAATGGCTACACCTTC. Its protein product is CASSPGGGREANGYTF.

Only one count was recorded for this clone. Other DNA sequences in this sample translate to the same CDR3. This chain joins TRBV7-2 and TRBJ1-5, with D possibly being TRBD1 (6 bases). CDR3 length: 14 residues. Germline V lookup: CDR1 SGHTA, CDR2 FQGNSA. Trimming removed 2 bases at V and 4 bases at J, with 9 bases between. This CDR3 reads CASSLNRENQPQHF. The CDR3, as DNA: TGTGCCAGCAGCTTAAACAGGGAGAATCAGCCCCAGCATTTT.

The gene calls are TRBV10-3 and TRBJ2-5; D is possibly TRBD2 (7 bases). The germline gives CDR1 ENHRY, CDR2 SYGVKD. The CDR3 sequence is 14 residues long. V gave up 6 bases and J gave up 1 base, with 12 bases separating them. For the CDR3, the DNA is TGTGCCATCAGCCCTAGGGGGGGCCAAGAGACCCAGTACTTC. This sequence encodes CAISPRGGQETQYF.

The chain couples TRBV9 to TRBJ2-1; TRBD2 matches at 11 bases. With 0 bases clipped from V and 6 bases from J, the junction kept 2 bases outside the gene matches. The CDR3 runs to 15 residues. Per the germline V gene, CDR1 is SGDLS and CDR2 is YYNGEE. CDR3 in amino acids: CASSVGLAGTNEQFF. DNA of the CDR3: TGTGCCAGCAGCGTAGGACTAGCGGGGACCAATGAGCAGTTCTTC.

This clone was observed once. V usage is TRBV4-1 and J usage is TRBJ1-6; the match to TRBD1 covers 8 bases. Trimming removed 0 bases from V and 7 bases from J; junction bases left unmatched: 2. The V gene's germline CDR1 is MGHRA and CDR2 YSYEKL. This CDR3 contains 15 residues. CDR3 region: CASSQDRGPNSPLHF. In DNA, the CDR3 is TGCGCCAGCAGCCAAGACAGGGGGCCGAATTCACCCCTCCACTTT.

The genes are TRBV28 and TRBJ1-1; D remains unclear. V lost 3 bases, J lost 4 bases, and 18 bases lay in between. The CDR3 covers 16 residues. CDR1 and CDR2 (germline): MDHEN, SYDVKM. The CDR3 sequence is CASSLGGRQVATEAFF. DNA for the CDR3: TGTGCCAGCAGTTTGGGAGGAAGGCAGGTCGCCACTGAAGCTTTCTTT.

This chain connects TRBV6-6 to TRBJ2-1; 13 bases are shared with TRBD2. Germline lookup yields CDR1 MNHNY and CDR2 SVGAGI (reference sequence). The CDR3 is 14 residues long. After removal of 11 bases from V and 8 bases from J, the junction contained 9 bases not matched to a gene. The CDR3 reads CAAETSGGSHEQFF. CDR3 in DNA: TGTGCCGCCGAGACTAGCGGGGGGTCCCATGAGCAGTTCTTC.

This clone was picked up a small number of times. V gene TRBV28 combines with J gene TRBJ2-1, with TRBD2 matching over 13 bases. Trimming at V came to 3 bases and at J to 6 bases, leaving 11 bases not matched to a gene. The CDR3 sequence is 18 residues long. Germline CDR1 reads MDHEN; CDR2 reads SYDVKM. This CDR3 reads CASSFTPGTSGILNEQFF. The CDR3 DNA reads TGTGCCAGCAGTTTTACCCCCGGGACTAGCGGGATACTCAATGAGCAGTTCTTC.

V usage is TRBV5-1 and J usage is TRBJ2-1; 7 bases line up with TRBD2. The germline V gene encodes CDR1 SGHRS and CDR2 YFSETQ. The CDR3 runs 12 residues. V dropped 6 bases and J dropped 10; count of bases not matched to a gene: 7. CDR3 sequence reads: CASNTGRGEQFF. CDR3 in DNA: TGCGCCAGCAACACGGGGCGGGGGGAGCAGTTCTTC.

The chain joins TRBV6-5 to TRBJ1-1, with 8 nucleotides matching TRBD1. This CDR3 spans 12 amino acids. From germline, CDR1 is MNHEY and CDR2 SVGAGI. The junction had 2 bases not matched to a gene; V was cut back by 6 bases and J by 5 bases. The CDR3 DNA is TGTGCCAGCAGGACAGGGGAAACTGAAGCTTTCTTT. Residues: CASRTGETEAFF.

The chain employs TRBV6-4 and TRBJ2-1; possible D gene TRBD1, 7 bases. Germline V gene data show CDR1 as MRHNA and CDR2 as SNTAGT. V gave up 8 bases and J gave up 7 bases, with 18 bases separating them. The CDR3 contains 14 residues. In nucleotides, the CDR3 is TGTGCCAGCTCCGTTGGAGGGGGCAAGAATGAGCAGTTCTTC. Translation: CASSVGGGKNEQFF.

V is TRBV2 and J is TRBJ2-7; TRBD1 aligns across 8 bases. In germline, CDR1 is SNHLY, CDR2 FYNNEI. V gave up 7 bases and J gave up 4 bases; unmatched junction bases: 3. This CDR3 region has 12 residues. The CDR3 region is CASMRTGYEQYF. In DNA form, the CDR3 reads TGTGCCAGCATGCGGACAGGGTACGAGCAGTACTTC.

This chain connects TRBV29-1 to TRBJ2-2, with 7 bases identical to TRBD1. Germline CDR1 is SQVTM and CDR2 is ANQGSEA. This CDR3 spans 14 amino acids. Trimming at V came to 4 bases and at J to 2 bases, leaving 4 bases not matched to a gene. The CDR3 DNA reads TGCAGCGTTGGTAGGACAGGAAACACCGGGGAGCTGTTTTTT. Protein product: CSVGRTGNTGELFF.

The chain recombines TRBV5-1 with TRBJ1-1, with D maybe TRBD1 (6 bases). Per the germline V gene, CDR1 is SGHRS and CDR2 is YFSETQ. The CDR3 length is 16 residues. V was cut by 6 bases and J by 3 bases, with 21 bases left in between. The CDR3, as DNA: TGCGCCAGCACTATCGCCGGGACACCAGGGGACACTGAAGCTTTCTTT. This gives the protein CASTIAGTPGDTEAFF.

This chain links TRBV28 with TRBJ1-5; TRBD1 matches at 8 bases. There are 15 residues in the CDR3. The V segment lost 7 bases and the J segment 4 bases; nucleotides outside the gene matches: 9. Germline V CDR1 and CDR2: MDHEN, SYDVKM. The CDR3 coding sequence is TGTGCCAGCATCCCTGGGACAGGCATAAATCAGCCCCAGCATTTT. Protein sequence: CASIPGTGINQPQHF.

The chain combines TRBV18 with TRBJ2-3, with a tentative D call TRBD2 (6 bases). Trimming pared 3 bases from V and 2 bases from J, leaving 12 bases between. From germline, CDR1 is KGHSH and CDR2 LQKENI. There are 15 residues in the CDR3. CDR3 DNA: TGTGCCAGCTCACCGTGGGGGGTCCCCACAGATACGCAGTATTTT. Its translation is CASSPWGVPTDTQYF.

The chain joins TRBV24-1 to TRBJ2-6; D gene unclear. Germline CDR1 and CDR2: KGHDR and SFDVKD. Deletions cut 4 bases from V and 9 bases from J, with 9 bases between. This CDR3 has 13 amino acids. The DNA for the CDR3 is TGTGCCACCAGTGACGGCGGATTCAACGTCCTGACTTTC. This gives the protein CATSDGGFNVLTF.

The V and J genes are TRBV15 and TRBJ2-7, with D perhaps TRBD2 (6 bases). The CDR3 has 16 amino acids. CDR1 is LNHNV and CDR2 is YYDKDF in the germline V gene (reference sequence). Trimming removed 1 base from V and 2 bases from J, with 15 bases in between. As DNA, the CDR3 is TGTGCCACCAGCAGAGCGACCCGGGACTTAGCCTACGAGCAGTACTTC. This codes for CATSRATRDLAYEQYF.

The chain links TRBV9 to TRBJ2-7; 10 bases agree with TRBD1. The CDR3 consists of 15 residues. Germline-derived CDR1 and CDR2 are SGDLS and YYNGEE. J was trimmed by 0 bases and V by 4 bases; bases with no gene match: 4. This CDR3 is CASSPRTGGSYEQYF. In DNA, the CDR3 is TGTGCCAGCAGCCCGCGGACAGGGGGCTCCTACGAGCAGTACTTC. The full variable domain, its missing parts supplied by reference TRBV9 and TRBJ2-7, is DSGVTQTPKHLITATGQRVTLRCSPRSGDLSVYWYQQSLDQGLQFLIQYYNGEERAKGNILERFSAQQFPDLHSELNLSSLELGDSALYFCASSPRTGGSYEQYFGPGTRLTVT.

The chain combines TRBV18 with TRBJ1-1; possible D gene TRBD1, 6 bases. The V and J ends lost 2 bases and 4 bases respectively, with 11 bases between them. The germline CDR1 and CDR2 sequences are KGHSH and LQKENI. This CDR3 comprises 14 residues. This chain's CDR3 is CASSPGRGATEAFF. In nucleotides, the CDR3 is TGTGCCAGCTCACCAGGACGGGGGGCCACTGAAGCTTTCTTT.

This clone occurred once. The chain carries TRBV6-5 and TRBJ1-1; unclear D gene. The CDR3 length is 15 residues. In germline, CDR1 is MNHEY, CDR2 SVGAGI. V was shortened by 7 bases and J by 2 bases, with 17 bases between the two germline ends. The CDR3 coding sequence is TGTGCCAGCACCCTAGACCGGTGGAGCAACACTGAAGCTTTCTTT. Translated, it gives CASTLDRWSNTEAFF.

The chain recombines TRBV5-4 with TRBJ2-1, with TRBD2 matching 7 bases. CDR1 is SGHNT and CDR2 is YYREEE in the germline V gene (reference sequence). V trimming: 4 bases; J trimming: 0 bases; junction bases outside the gene matches: 1. The CDR3 covers 14 residues. The CDR3: CASSPGGSYNEQFF. CDR3 in DNA: TGTGCCAGCAGCCCGGGGGGCTCCTACAATGAGCAGTTCTTC.